This T cell receptor (beta chain) was identified in a study of T cells generated in artificial thymic organoids. Reverse primers in the TRAC or TRBC constant regions drove separate semi-nested PCRs for TCRalpha and TCRbeta. Between roughly 3 and 500 ng total RNA went into cDNA synthesis. TCRdb re-called the 5' RACE reads with MiXCR, one entry per CDR3 protein. This sample has several thousand distinct CDR3 sequences, with approximately 34% found just once. Germline V CDR1 and CDR2: MDHEN, SYDVKM. The V end lost 2 bases, the J end lost 7 bases, and 14 bases lay between the germline ends. The CDR3 totals 15 residues. Worth noting for this clonotype: Being one base from a much bigger clone, this may be a read error.

Peripheral blood, not mobilized, was taken from healthy adult donors. Bead-based magnetic selection enriched CD8+ T cells. These are blood naive CD8 T cells, sorted CD3+TCRalphabeta+CD8+CD45RO-CCR7+. The source material was naive CD8+ T cells from blood. Subset indicated: CD3+TCRalphabeta+CD8SP T cells; for blood, CD45RO-CCR7+ naive CD8+ T cells. V is TRBV28 and J is TRBJ1-4, with D possibly matching TRBD1 (5 bases). The TCR comes from a human donor who gave cord blood stem cells for thymic organoid culture, a cardiac surgery patient who gave postnatal thymus, or a blood donor (not recorded which). CDR3 in amino acids: CASSLGSRDGEKLFF. The CDR3, as DNA: TGTGCCAGCAGTTTAGGTTCCCGGGACGGTGAAAAACTGTTTTTT.